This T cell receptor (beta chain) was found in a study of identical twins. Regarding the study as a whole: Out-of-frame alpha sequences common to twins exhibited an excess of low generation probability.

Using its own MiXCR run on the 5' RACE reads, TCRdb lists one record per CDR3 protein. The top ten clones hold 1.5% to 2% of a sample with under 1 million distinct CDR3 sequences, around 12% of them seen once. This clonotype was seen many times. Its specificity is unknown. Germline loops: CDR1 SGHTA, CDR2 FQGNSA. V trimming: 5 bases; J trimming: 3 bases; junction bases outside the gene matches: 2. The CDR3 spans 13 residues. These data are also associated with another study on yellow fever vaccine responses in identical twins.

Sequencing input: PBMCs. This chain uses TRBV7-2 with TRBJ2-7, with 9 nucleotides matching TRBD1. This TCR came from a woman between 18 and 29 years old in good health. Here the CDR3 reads CASSVGQGYEQYV. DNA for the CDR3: TGTGCCAGCAGCGTGGGACAGGGCTACGAGCAGTACGTC.